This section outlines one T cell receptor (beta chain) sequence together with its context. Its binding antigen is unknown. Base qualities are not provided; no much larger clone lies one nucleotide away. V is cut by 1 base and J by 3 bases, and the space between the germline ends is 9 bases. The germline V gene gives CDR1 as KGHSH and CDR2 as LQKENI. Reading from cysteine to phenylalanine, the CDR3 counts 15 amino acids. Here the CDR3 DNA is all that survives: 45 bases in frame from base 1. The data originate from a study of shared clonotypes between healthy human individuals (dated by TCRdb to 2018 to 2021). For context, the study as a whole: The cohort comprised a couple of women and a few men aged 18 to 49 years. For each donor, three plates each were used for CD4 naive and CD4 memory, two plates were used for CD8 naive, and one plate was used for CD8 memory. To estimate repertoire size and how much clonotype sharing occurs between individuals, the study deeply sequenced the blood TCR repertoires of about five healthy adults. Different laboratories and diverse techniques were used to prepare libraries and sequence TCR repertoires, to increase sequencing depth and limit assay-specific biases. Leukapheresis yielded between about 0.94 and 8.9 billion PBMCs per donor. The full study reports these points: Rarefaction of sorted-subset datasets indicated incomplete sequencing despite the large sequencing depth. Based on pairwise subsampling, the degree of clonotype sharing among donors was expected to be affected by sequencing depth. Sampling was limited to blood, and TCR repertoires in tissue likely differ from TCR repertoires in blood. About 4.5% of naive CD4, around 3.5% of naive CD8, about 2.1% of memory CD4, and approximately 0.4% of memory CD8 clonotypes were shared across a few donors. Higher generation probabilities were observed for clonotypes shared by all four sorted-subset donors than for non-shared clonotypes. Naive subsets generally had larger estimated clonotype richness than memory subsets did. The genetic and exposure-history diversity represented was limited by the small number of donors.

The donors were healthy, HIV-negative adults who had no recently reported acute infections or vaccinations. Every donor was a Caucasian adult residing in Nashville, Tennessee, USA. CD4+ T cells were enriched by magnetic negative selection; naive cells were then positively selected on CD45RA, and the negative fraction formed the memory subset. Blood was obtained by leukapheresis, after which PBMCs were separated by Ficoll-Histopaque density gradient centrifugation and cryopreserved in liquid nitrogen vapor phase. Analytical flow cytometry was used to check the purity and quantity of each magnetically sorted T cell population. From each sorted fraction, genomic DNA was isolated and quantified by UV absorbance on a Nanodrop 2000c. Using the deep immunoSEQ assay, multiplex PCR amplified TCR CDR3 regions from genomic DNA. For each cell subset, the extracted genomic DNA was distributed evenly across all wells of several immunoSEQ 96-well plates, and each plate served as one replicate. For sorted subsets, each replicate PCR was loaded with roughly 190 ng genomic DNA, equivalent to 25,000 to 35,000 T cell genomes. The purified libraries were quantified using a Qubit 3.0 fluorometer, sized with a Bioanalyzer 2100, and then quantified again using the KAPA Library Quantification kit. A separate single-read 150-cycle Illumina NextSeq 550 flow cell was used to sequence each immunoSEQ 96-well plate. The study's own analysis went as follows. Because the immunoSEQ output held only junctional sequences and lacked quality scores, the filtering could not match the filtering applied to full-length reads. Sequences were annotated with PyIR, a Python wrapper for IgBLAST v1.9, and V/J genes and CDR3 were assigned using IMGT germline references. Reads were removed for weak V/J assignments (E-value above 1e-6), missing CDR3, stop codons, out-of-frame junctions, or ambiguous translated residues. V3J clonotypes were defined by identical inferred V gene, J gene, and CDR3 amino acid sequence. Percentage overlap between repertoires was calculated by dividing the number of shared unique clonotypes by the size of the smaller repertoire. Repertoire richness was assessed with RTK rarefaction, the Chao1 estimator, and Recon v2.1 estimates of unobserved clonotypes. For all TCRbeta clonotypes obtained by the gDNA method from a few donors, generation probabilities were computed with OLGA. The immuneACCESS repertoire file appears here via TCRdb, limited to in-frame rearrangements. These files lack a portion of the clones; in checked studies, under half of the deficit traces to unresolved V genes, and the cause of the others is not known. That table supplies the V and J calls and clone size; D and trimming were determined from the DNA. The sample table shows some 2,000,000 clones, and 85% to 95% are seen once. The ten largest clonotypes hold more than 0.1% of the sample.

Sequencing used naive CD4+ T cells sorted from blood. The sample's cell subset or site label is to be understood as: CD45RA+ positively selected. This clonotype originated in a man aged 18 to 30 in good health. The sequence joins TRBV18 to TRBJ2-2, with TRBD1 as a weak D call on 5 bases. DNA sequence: TGTGCCAGCTCACCACAGGGGCCAGACACCGGGGAGCTGTTTTTT. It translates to CASSPQGPDTGELFF. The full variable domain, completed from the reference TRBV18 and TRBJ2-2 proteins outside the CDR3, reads NAGVMQNPRHLVRRRGQEARLRCSPMKGHSHVYWYRQLPEEGLKFMVYLQKENIIDESGMPKERFSAEFPKEGPSILRIQQVVRGDSAAYFCASSPQGPDTGELFFGEGSRLTVL.